Sequencing of this T cell receptor (beta chain) was carried out in a study of shared clonotypes between healthy human individuals. The study drew all its donors from Caucasian adults living in Nashville, Tennessee. Here immunoSEQ multiplex PCR was the method, and the copy in TCRdb shows in-frame clones only, minus some. The sample contains about 510,000 clones, about 79% of which appear only once. The table lists this clone with a few counts. Germline CDR1 is MDHEN and CDR2 is SYDVKM. V lost 10 bases, J lost 7 bases, and 13 bases lay in between. This CDR3 is 12 amino acids long. The sample consisted of PBMCs. The chain uses TRBV28 and TRBJ1-4, with TRBD1 as a possible D gene (6 bases). The clonotype originates from a woman between 35 and 50 years old in good health. Some clones in this sample may be carry-over from other donors' samples. The CDR3 reads CAIGTQGEKLFF. The CDR3, as DNA: TGTGCCATCGGGACACAAGGTGAAAAACTGTTTTTT.